Shown below are 12 T cell receptor beta chains from a single sample sequenced in a study of T cells in Graves' hyperthyroidism and ophthalmopathy (dated by TCRdb to between 2017 and 2020). Libraries came from multiplex PCR. Sequenced on an Illumina HiSeq 2000. The TCR beta CDR3 regions were amplified from RNA transcripts. The first round of RT-PCR for the TCR CDR3 was performed with the HTBI primer set and the Qiagen OneStep RT-PCR kit. TCRdb applied fastp at Q25 and MiXCR to the public reads, then kept only in-frame beta chains. Rows with a matching CDR3 protein are joined into one entry that keeps the most common DNA and genes. This sample comprises around 700,000 distinct CDR3 sequences, roughly a sixth of them detected only once. The ten largest account for over 15% of the sample. The source material was blood. The origin of the receptors is a woman aged 45-65 years with Graves' hyperthyroidism that later progressed to Graves' ophthalmopathy.

This clonotype has just a few counts. The rearrangement uses TRBV12-5 and TRBJ1-2; unclear D gene. The germline gives CDR1 LGHNT, CDR2 FRNRAP. The CDR3 is 16 residues long. Trimming removed 0 bases from V and 8 bases from J, with 19 bases in between. The chain's CDR3 is CASGLVLVDENRGYTF. CDR3 DNA sequence: TGTGCTAGTGGTTTGGTATTGGTTGACGAAAACCGGGGCTACACCTTC.

This clonotype has at least ten counts. The chain carries TRBV18 and TRBJ1-5; D gene uncertain. CDR3 length equals 13 residues. Looked up from germline, CDR1 is KGHSH and CDR2 is LQKENI. V gave up 5 bases and J gave up 4 bases, with 9 bases separating them. The CDR3: CASSGRPNQPQHF. The CDR3 DNA is TGTGCCAGCTCAGGACGGCCTAATCAGCCCCAGCATTTT. Variable domain in full (rest from reference TRBV18 and TRBJ1-5): NAGVMQNPRHLVRRRGQEARLRCSPMKGHSHVYWYRQLPEEGLKFMVYLQKENIIDESGMPKERFSAEFPKEGPSILRIQQVVRGDSAAYFCASSGRPNQPQHFGDGTRLSIL.

The chain combines TRBV7-3 with TRBJ2-1; D gene unclear. Trimming pared 5 bases from V and 5 bases from J, leaving 10 bases between. The germline gives CDR1 SGHTA, CDR2 FQGTGA. The CDR3 has 13 amino acids. CDR3 sequence reads: CASSVGPDNEQFF. The CDR3 DNA is TGTGCCAGCAGCGTTGGGCCAGACAATGAGCAGTTCTTC.

This clonotype was counted many times. V and J are TRBV20-1 and TRBJ1-2; 7 positions match TRBD1. Germline CDR1 reads DFQATT; CDR2 reads SNEGSKA (reference sequence). The J segment lost 0 bases and the V segment lost 3 bases, leaving 4 bases of the junction unmatched. The CDR3 consists of 14 residues. The CDR3 DNA sequence: TGCAGTGCTAGCTCGCAGGGGGCTAACTATGGCTACACCTTC. Amino acids: CSASSQGANYGYTF.

Comments on this clonotype: This may stem from a read error, because a much larger clone lies one nucleotide away. The J gene is TRBJ1-5, the V gene TRBV27; unclear D gene. Germline CDR1 is MNHEY and CDR2 is SMNVEV (reference sequence). Trimming cost V 1 base and J 0 bases, with 13 bases left between them. The CDR3 covers 17 residues. Here the CDR3 DNA reads TGTGCCAGCAGTTTATTGGGCACAGATTATAGCAATCAGCCCCAGCATTTT. Its translation: CASSLLGTDYSNQPQHF.

In the case of this clonotype: At one end the junction does not follow the germline gene, possibly because of a read error. V and J are TRBV6-6 and TRBJ2-2; D uncertain. The CDR3 loop spans 13 amino acids. The germline V gene has CDR1 MNHNY and CDR2 SVGAGI (reference sequence). The CDR3 nucleotides read TGTGCCGGCAGTTACTCTCCTCGTTGGGAGCTGTTTTTT. Encoded protein: CAGSYSPRWELFF.

The sample holds many counts of this clonotype. J is TRBJ1-4 and V is TRBV12-3 or TRBV12-4; D not resolved. Trimming left V 5 bases short and J 1 base short, with 8 bases between. CDR3 length: 14 amino acids. The CDR3 spells CASSDLLTNEKLFF. The CDR3 region has the DNA TGTGCCAGCAGTGACCTCCTAACTAATGAAAAACTGTTTTTT.

This clonotype showed up just a few times. The chain recombines TRBV6-1 with TRBJ2-4; D ambiguous. Germline V gene data show CDR1 as MNHNS and CDR2 as SASEGT. The CDR3 contains 17 residues. Trimming cost V 1 base and J 0 bases, with 13 bases left between them. The CDR3 DNA sequence: TGTGCCAGCAGTGAAGGCAGGCCAGCTTTAGCCAAAAACATTCAGTACTTC. It encodes CASSEGRPALAKNIQYF.

The table lists this clonotype with a few counts. This chain joins TRBV20-1 and TRBJ1-6; D is ambiguous. Germline V gene sequence: CDR1 DFQATT, CDR2 SNEGSKA (reference sequence). Trimming cost V 3 bases and J 0 bases, with 9 bases left between them. This CDR3 contains 15 residues. DNA for the CDR3: TGCAGTGCTAGGGTGGAAAGCTCCTATAATTCACCCCTCCACTTT. Its translation is CSARVESSYNSPLHF.

This clonotype was seen ten or more times. The chain joins TRBV2 to TRBJ2-3; TRBD2 aligns across 11 bases. CDR1 and CDR2 from the germline V gene are SNHLY and FYNNEI. V lost 6 bases and J lost 2; bases outside the gene matches: 7. The CDR3 totals 16 residues. The CDR3 DNA reads TGTGCCAGCAGATTCCCTAGCGGGGGGACCACAGATACGCAGTATTTT. Amino acid sequence: CASRFPSGGTTDTQYF. The full variable domain, rest sourced from reference TRBV2 and TRBJ2-3, is EPEVTQTPSHQVTQMGQEVILRCVPISNHLYFYWYRQILGQKVEFLVSFYNNEISEKSEIFDDQFSVERPDGSNFTLKIRSTKLEDSAMYFCASRFPSGGTTDTQYFGPGTRLTVL.

A few counts support this clonotype. The CDR3 nucleotides read TGTGCCAGCAGCGTAGGGGGCAGGGTGAACACTGAAGCTTTCTTT. Protein product: CASSVGGRVNTEAFF. V usage is TRBV9 and J usage is TRBJ1-1, with a tentative D call TRBD1 (5 bases). CDR1 is SGDLS, CDR2 YYNGEE, per germline. The CDR3 spans 15 residues. Between the trimmed V and J ends, which lost 0 bases and 0 bases, there was a span of 9 bases.

This clonotype was observed many times. The chain carries TRBV7-2 and TRBJ1-1; D unresolved. From germline, CDR1 is SGHTA and CDR2 FQGNSA. V was shortened by 1 base and J by 0 bases, with 9 bases between the two germline ends. CDR3 length: 15 residues. The CDR3 nucleotides are TGTGCCAGCAGCTTAGGCTTGGATTTGAACACTGAAGCTTTCTTT. Amino acid sequence: CASSLGLDLNTEAFF. The variable domain in full, with the rest retrieved from reference TRBV7-2 and TRBJ1-1, is GAGVSQSPSNKVTEKGKDVELRCDPISGHTALYWYRQSLGQGLEFLIYFQGNSAPDKSGLPSDRFSAERTGGSVSTLTIQRTQQEDSAVYLCASSLGLDLNTEAFFGQGTRLTVV.